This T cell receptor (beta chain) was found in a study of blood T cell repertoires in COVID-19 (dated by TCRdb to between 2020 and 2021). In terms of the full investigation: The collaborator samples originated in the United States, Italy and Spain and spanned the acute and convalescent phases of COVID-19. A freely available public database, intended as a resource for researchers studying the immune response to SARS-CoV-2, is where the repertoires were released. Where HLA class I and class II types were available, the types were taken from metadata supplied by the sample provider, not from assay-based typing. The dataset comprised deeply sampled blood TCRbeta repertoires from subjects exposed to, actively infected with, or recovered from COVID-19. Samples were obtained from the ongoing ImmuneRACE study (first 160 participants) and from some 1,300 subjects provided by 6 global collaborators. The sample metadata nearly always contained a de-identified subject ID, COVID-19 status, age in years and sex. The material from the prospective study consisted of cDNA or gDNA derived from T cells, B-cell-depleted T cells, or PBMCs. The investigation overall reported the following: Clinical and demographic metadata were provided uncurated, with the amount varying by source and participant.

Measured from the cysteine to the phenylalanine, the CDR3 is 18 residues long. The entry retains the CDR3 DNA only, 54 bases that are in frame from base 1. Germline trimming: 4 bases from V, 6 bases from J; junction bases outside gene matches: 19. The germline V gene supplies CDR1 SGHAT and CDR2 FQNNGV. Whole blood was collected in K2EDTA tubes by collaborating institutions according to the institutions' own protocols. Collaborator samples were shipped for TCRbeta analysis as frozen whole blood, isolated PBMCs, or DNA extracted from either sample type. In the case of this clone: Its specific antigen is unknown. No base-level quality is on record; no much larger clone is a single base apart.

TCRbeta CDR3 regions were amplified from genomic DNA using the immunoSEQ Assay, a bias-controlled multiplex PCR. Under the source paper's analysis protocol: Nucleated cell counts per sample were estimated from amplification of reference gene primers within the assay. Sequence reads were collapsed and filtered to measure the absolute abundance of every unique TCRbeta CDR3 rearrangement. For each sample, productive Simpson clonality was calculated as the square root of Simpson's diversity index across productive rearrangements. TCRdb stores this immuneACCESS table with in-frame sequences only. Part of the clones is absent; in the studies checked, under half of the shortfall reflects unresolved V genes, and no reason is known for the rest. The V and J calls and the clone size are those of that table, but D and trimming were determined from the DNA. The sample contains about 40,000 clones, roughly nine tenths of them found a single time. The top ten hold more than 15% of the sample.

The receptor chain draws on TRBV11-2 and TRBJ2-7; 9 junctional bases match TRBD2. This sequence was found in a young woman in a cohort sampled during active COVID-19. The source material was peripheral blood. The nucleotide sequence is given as TGTGCCAGCAGCTCCTTTGCGGGAGGGGTCCCTACCGTGATCGAGCAGTACTTC. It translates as CASSSFAGGVPTVIEQYF.